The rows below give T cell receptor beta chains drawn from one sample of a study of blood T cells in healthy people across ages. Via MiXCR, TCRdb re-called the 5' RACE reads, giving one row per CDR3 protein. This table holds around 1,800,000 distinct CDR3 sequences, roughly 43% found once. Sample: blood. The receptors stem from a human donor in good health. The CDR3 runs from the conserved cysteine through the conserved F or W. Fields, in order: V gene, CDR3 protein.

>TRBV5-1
CASSAQGASGYTF
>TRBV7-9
CASKRMGTSGGLRSYNEQFF
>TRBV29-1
CSVEDLDRAYNEQFF
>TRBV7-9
CASSPRGWGLEQFF
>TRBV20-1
CSAVFRLGEDTQYF
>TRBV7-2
CASTRWGRTPGQASYEQYF
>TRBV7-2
CASSLQGISEQYF
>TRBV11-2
CASSLDLSGPETQYF
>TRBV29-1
CSVEAGGAAYGYTF
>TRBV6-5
CASRPRGRGYTF
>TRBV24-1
CATSVSGGPNEQFF
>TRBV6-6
CASSTGQVEKLFF
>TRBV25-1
CASNPRGSGGENEQFF
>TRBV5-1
CASSPITTLRNEQFF
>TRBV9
CASSSPTGNTEAFF
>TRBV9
CASSLGEHRRGEQFF
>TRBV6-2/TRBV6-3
CASSGGLTDTQYF
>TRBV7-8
CASSLWGALGEETQYF
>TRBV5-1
CASTKDRGSNEQFF
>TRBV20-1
CSAFIDEPRDEQFF